Shown below are 8 T cell receptor beta chains from a single sample sequenced in a study of identical twins. TCRdb recomputed calls from the 5' RACE reads with MiXCR, one row per CDR3 protein. The table has around 370,000 distinct CDR3 sequences, roughly 9% seen once. The sample comprised naive T cells sorted from blood. The receptors originated from a woman in her forties or fifties in good health.

The rearrangement uses TRBV19 and TRBJ2-3; weak D call: TRBD2 (6 bases). The CDR3 is 15 residues long. Germline lookup yields CDR1 LNHDA and CDR2 SQIVND (reference sequence). Trimming left V 4 bases short and J 6 bases short, with 17 bases between. The CDR3 loop is CASSTNPGVGDTQYF. The CDR3 DNA follows: TGTGCCAGTAGTACCAACCCGGGAGTGGGGGATACGCAGTATTTT. Based on the CDR3 plus reference TRBV19 and TRBJ2-3, the full variable domain is DGGITQSPKYLFRKEGQNVTLSCEQNLNHDAMYWYRQDPGQGLRLIYYSQIVNDFQKGDIAEGYSVSREKKESFPLTVTSAQKNPTAFYLCASSTNPGVGDTQYFGPGTRLTVL.

Note on this clonotype: A read error may account for a junction end that differs from germline. J is TRBJ1-5 and V is TRBV7-7; 10 bases align to TRBD1. Germline CDR1 and CDR2: SSHAT and FNYEAQ (reference sequence). The CDR3 sequence is 15 residues long. CDR3 DNA sequence: TGTGCTAGCAGCTCGGGACAGGGGTGGAATCAGCCCCAGCATTTT. It translates to CASSSGQGWNQPQHF.

V is TRBV10-3 and J is TRBJ2-1, with D possibly called TRBD1 or TRBD2 (5 bases each). The CDR3 covers 13 residues. The V end was cut by 9 bases, the J end by 5 bases, with 14 bases between. Germline V gene lookup returns CDR1 ENHRY and CDR2 SYGVKD. In DNA form, the CDR3 reads TGTGCCATGTCACGGGACGGAAACAATGAGCAGTTCTTC. It yields the protein CAMSRDGNNEQFF.

This clonotype was observed at least ten times. Here the CDR3 reads CASVPGGPWSINEQFF. In DNA form, the CDR3 reads TGTGCCAGCGTACCGGGGGGGCCTTGGTCTATTAATGAGCAGTTCTTC. The chain employs TRBV27 and TRBJ2-1; 8 bases line up with TRBD2. The V gene end was trimmed by 8 bases and the J gene end by 7 bases; junction bases not matched to a gene: 16. Germline values: CDR1 MNHEY, CDR2 SMNVEV (reference sequence). The CDR3 spans 16 residues.

This CDR3 reads CASSLARGSYEQYF. The CDR3 DNA is TGTGCCAGCAGTTTAGCGCGGGGGAGCTACGAGCAGTACTTC. This chain joins TRBV12-3 or TRBV12-4 and TRBJ2-7; 7 bases match TRBD2. V shed 0 bases and J 3 bases; nucleotides not matched to a gene: 2. The CDR3 extends over 14 amino acids.

There are a few counts of this clonotype. The chain couples TRBV4-2 to TRBJ1-1; a possible D gene is TRBD1 (6 bases). The germline V and J ends were trimmed by 1 base and 2 bases, with 14 bases remaining between them. This CDR3 comprises 16 residues. Germline CDR1 and CDR2: LGHNA and YNFKEQ. CDR3 amino acids: CASSQVRGQINTEAFF. In DNA form, the CDR3 reads TGTGCCAGCAGCCAAGTGCGCGGACAGATAAACACTGAAGCTTTCTTT.

Details on this clonotype: This CDR3 is missing its conserved last phenylalanine or tryptophan, likely due to a read error. The chain couples TRBV24-1 to TRBJ1-1; 8 nucleotides align to TRBD1. J gave up 4 bases and V 4 bases, and 4 bases lay outside the gene matches. Germline V gene lookup returns CDR1 KGHDR and CDR2 SFDVKD. The CDR3 covers 14 residues. For the CDR3, the DNA is TGTGCCACCAGTGAAACAGGGGGGGTCACTGAAGCTTTCTCT. Translating it yields CATSETGGVTEAFS.

The chain joins TRBV5-1 to TRBJ2-7; D unresolved. CDR1 and CDR2 (germline): SGHRS, YFSETQ. V was clipped by 4 bases and J by 1 base, with 9 bases between them. This CDR3 is 13 amino acids long. The CDR3 reads CASSIDGSYEQYV. The CDR3 coding sequence is TGCGCCAGCAGCATTGACGGTTCCTACGAGCAGTACGTC.